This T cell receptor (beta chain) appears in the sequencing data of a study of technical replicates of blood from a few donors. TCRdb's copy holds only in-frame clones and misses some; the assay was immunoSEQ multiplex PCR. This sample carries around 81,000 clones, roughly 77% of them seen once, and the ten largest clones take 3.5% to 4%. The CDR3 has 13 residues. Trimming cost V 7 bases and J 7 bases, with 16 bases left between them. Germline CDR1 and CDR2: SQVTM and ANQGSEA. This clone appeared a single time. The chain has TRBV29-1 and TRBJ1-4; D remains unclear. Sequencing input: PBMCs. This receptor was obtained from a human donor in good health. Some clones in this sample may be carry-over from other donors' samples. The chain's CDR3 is CSAQFRKSEKLFF. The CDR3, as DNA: TGCAGCGCCCAGTTCAGGAAGTCTGAAAAACTGTTTTTT.